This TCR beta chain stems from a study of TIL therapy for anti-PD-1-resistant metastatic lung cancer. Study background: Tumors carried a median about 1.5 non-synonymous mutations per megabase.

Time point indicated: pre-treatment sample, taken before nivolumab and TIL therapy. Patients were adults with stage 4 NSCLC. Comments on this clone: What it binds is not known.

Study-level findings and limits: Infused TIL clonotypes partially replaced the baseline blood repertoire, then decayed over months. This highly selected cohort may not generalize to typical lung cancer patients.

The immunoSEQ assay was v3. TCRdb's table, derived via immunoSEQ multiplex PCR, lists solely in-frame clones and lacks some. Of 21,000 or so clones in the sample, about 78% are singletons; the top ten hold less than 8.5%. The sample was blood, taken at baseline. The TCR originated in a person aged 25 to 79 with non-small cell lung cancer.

CDR3 DNA: TGTGCCAGCAGCCTCGGGTCAGGGAGAACCTACGAGCAGTACTTC. Protein sequence: CASSLGSGRTYEQYF. This chain uses TRBV11-2 with TRBJ2-7, with D perhaps matching TRBD1 or TRBD2 (5 bases each). Germline V gene data show CDR1 as SGHAT and CDR2 as FQNNGV. V was trimmed by 5 bases and J by 2 bases, leaving 16 bases between them. The CDR3 has 15 residues.